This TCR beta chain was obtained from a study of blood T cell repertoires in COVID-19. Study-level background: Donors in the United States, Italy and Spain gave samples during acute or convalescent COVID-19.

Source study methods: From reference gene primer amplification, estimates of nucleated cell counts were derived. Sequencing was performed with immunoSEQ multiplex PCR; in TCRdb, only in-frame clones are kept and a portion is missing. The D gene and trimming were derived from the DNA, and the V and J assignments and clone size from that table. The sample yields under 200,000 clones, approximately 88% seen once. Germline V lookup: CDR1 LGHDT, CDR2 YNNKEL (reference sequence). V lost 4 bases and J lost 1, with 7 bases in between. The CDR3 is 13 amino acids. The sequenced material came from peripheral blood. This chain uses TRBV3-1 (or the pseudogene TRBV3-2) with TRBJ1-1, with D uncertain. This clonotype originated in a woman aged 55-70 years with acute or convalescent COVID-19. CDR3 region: CASSLGGNTEAFF. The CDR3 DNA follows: TGTGCCAGCAGCCTGGGAGGGAACACTGAAGCTTTCTTT.